This is a list of T cell receptor beta chains from one sample in a study of cytomegalovirus exposure and HLA in healthy donors. The method was immunoSEQ multiplex PCR; TCRdb's version includes in-frame clones alone and lacks a portion of them. The data hold about 130,000 clones, with about four fifths observed a single time. Sequenced sample: PBMCs. The receptors here all came from a man aged 25-45 years in good health and CMV-seronegative. CDR3s include the opening cysteine and the closing phenylalanine or tryptophan. D genes are given only for firm matches. Expanded clones are given a class, and other clones once, few, many or no size at all.

size: -
V: TRBV5-6
D: -
J: TRBJ2-1
length: 14
DNA: TGTGCCAGCAGCTCGGGGGGCCCCCCCAATGAGCAGTTCTTC
CDR3: CASSSGGPPNEQFF

size: few
V: TRBV6-6
D: -
J: TRBJ1-2
length: 12
DNA: TGTGCCAGCAGTCTGGCAGGCTATGGCTACACCTTC
CDR3: CASSLAGYGYTF

size: few
V: TRBV14
D: -
J: TRBJ2-7
length: 13
DNA: TGTGCCAGCAGTCTCGGGGTTTCCTACGAGCAGTACTTC
CDR3: CASSLGVSYEQYF

size: -
V: TRBV29-1
D: -
J: TRBJ1-1
length: 13
DNA: TGCGGCGGGGGCGGCCCTATGAACACTGAAGCTTTCTTT
CDR3: CGGGGPMNTEAFF

size: -
V: TRBV20-1
D: -
J: TRBJ1-2
length: 9
DNA: TGCAGTGTCCCGTATGGCTACACCTTC
CDR3: CSVPYGYTF

size: -
V: TRBV2
D: TRBD1
J: TRBJ1-5
length: 16
DNA: TGTGCCAGCCCTTTGGGGACAGTCCATAGCAATCAGCCCCAGCATTTT
CDR3: CASPLGTVHSNQPQHF

size: -
V: TRBV7-9
D: TRBD1
J: TRBJ1-1
length: 17
DNA: TGTGCCAGCAGCTTAGCGCATTGGGGACAGGATGAAACTGAAGCTTTCTTT
CDR3: CASSLAHWGQDETEAFF

size: few
V: TRBV28
D: TRBD1
J: TRBJ1-5
length: 14
DNA: TGTGCCAGCAGCTCGACAGGGATCAATCAGCCCCAGCATTTT
CDR3: CASSSTGINQPQHF

size: few
V: TRBV20-1
D: -
J: TRBJ2-5
length: 11
DNA: TGCAGTGCTAGCGGGAGCGAGACCCAGTACTTC
CDR3: CSASGSETQYF

size: -
V: TRBV2
D: TRBD2
J: TRBJ2-7
length: 12
DNA: TGTGCCACCTTAGCGGGAGACTACGAGCAGTACTTC
CDR3: CATLAGDYEQYF

size: few
V: TRBV18
D: TRBD2
J: TRBJ2-1
length: 16
DNA: TGTGCCAGCTCACGATCCCTAGCGGGAGCTGTTAATGAGCAGTTCTTC
CDR3: CASSRSLAGAVNEQFF

size: -
V: TRBV4-2
D: -
J: TRBJ1-4
length: 13
DNA: TGTGCCAGCAGGAGGGTCGCTAATGAAAAACTGTTTTTT
CDR3: CASRRVANEKLFF

size: -
V: TRBV19
D: TRBD2
J: TRBJ2-1
length: 17
DNA: TGTGCCAGTAGTCCCTGGACTAGCGGATTGGCGGGCAATGAGCAGTTCTTC
CDR3: CASSPWTSGLAGNEQFF

size: -
V: TRBV6-6
D: -
J: TRBJ1-2
length: 14
DNA: TGTGCCAGCAGCCACCGGGATATTAACTATGGCTACACCTTC
CDR3: CASSHRDINYGYTF

size: once
V: TRBV6-6
D: -
J: TRBJ1-2
length: 13
DNA: TGTGCCGTTTCACAGGTGACCCACTATGGCTACACCTTC
CDR3: CAVSQVTHYGYTF

size: once
V: TRBV29-1
D: TRBD1
J: TRBJ2-2
length: 14
DNA: TGCAGCGTCGTGGGACAGGGAGGATACGGGGAGCTGTTTTTT
CDR3: CSVVGQGGYGELFF

size: -
V: TRBV28
D: -
J: TRBJ1-5
length: 12
DNA: TGTGCCAGCAGTCTCTACAATCAGCCCCAGCATTTT
CDR3: CASSLYNQPQHF

size: -
V: TRBV29-1
D: -
J: TRBJ2-1
length: 11
DNA: TGCAGCGTGGCATTAAACAATGAGCAGTTCTTC
CDR3: CSVALNNEQFF

size: few
V: TRBV4-2
D: TRBD2
J: TRBJ2-1
length: 18
DNA: TGTGCCAGCAGCCAGCGGATTAGCGGGGGGAGCTCCTACAATGAGCAGTTCTTC
CDR3: CASSQRISGGSSYNEQFF

size: -
V: TRBV11-1
D: -
J: TRBJ2-3
length: 14
DNA: TGTGCCAGCAGCCGCCGTGGCATCACAGATACGCAGTATTTT
CDR3: CASSRRGITDTQYF

size: once
V: TRBV6-5
D: TRBD1
J: TRBJ1-2
length: 15
DNA: TGTGCCAGCAGTTACGACGGGACAGGGAGCAGAGGCTACACCTTC
CDR3: CASSYDGTGSRGYTF

size: -
V: TRBV5-1
D: -
J: TRBJ2-2
length: 13
DNA: TGCGCCAGCAGCTTAACTAACACCGGGGAGCTGTTTTTT
CDR3: CASSLTNTGELFF

size: -
V: TRBV5-6
D: TRBD1
J: TRBJ1-6
length: 15
DNA: TGTGCCAGCACTGGACAGGGGCTTGGGAATTCACCCCTCCACTTT
CDR3: CASTGQGLGNSPLHF

size: -
V: TRBV6-6
D: -
J: TRBJ1-5
length: 16
DNA: TGTGCCAGCAGTTCCCCTGACAGGATTAGCAATCAGCCCCAGCATTTT
CDR3: CASSSPDRISNQPQHF

size: -
V: TRBV18
D: TRBD1
J: TRBJ1-6
length: 15
DNA: TGTGCCAGCTCACCAGAGACAGGGTCATATTCACCCCTCCACTTT
CDR3: CASSPETGSYSPLHF

size: -
V: TRBV10-3
D: TRBD1
J: TRBJ1-1
length: 13
DNA: TGTGCCATCAGTGAACAGGGGCGGGGTGAAGCTTTCTTT
CDR3: CAISEQGRGEAFF

size: -
V: TRBV11-2
D: -
J: TRBJ2-7
length: 12
DNA: TGTGCCAGCAGGTCACAGTGGCACGAGCAGTACTTC
CDR3: CASRSQWHEQYF

size: few
V: TRBV5-1
D: -
J: TRBJ2-2
length: 15
DNA: TGCGCCAGCAGCTCAACAGGGATGGGCACCGGGGAGCTGTTTTTT
CDR3: CASSSTGMGTGELFF

size: -
V: TRBV6-6
D: -
J: TRBJ1-4
length: 13
DNA: TGTGCCAGCAGTCATACTCCTAATGAAAAACTGTTTTTT
CDR3: CASSHTPNEKLFF

size: -
V: TRBV6-1
D: -
J: TRBJ1-5
length: 14
DNA: TGTGCCAGCAGTGAAGGTAGGGGTGGGCAGCCCCAGCATTTT
CDR3: CASSEGRGGQPQHF

size: -
V: TRBV19
D: -
J: TRBJ2-1
length: 12
DNA: TGTGCCAGTGATGACAATTACAATGAGCAGTTCTTC
CDR3: CASDDNYNEQFF

size: -
V: TRBV5-6
D: -
J: TRBJ1-2
length: 16
DNA: TGTGCCAGCAGCTTGGATAGGACAGCCACTAACTATGGCTACACCTTC
CDR3: CASSLDRTATNYGYTF

size: -
V: TRBV5-1
D: TRBD1
J: TRBJ2-7
length: 15
DNA: TGCGCCAGCAGCTTGGGTGGGACAGGGTCCAACGAGCAGTACTTC
CDR3: CASSLGGTGSNEQYF

size: once
V: TRBV5-4
D: -
J: TRBJ2-5
length: 14
DNA: TGTGCCAGCAGCTTGGCCCAGGGCCAAGAGACCCAGTACTTC
CDR3: CASSLAQGQETQYF

size: -
V: TRBV28
D: TRBD1
J: TRBJ1-4
length: 16
DNA: TGTGCCAGCAGTTCTCCTTCCGGGACAGGAGTAGAAAAACTGTTTTTT
CDR3: CASSSPSGTGVEKLFF

size: -
V: TRBV4-1
D: -
J: TRBJ1-6
length: 16
DNA: TGCGCCAGCAGCCAAGATTTGCAGGGTTTGGGTTCACCCCTCCACTTT
CDR3: CASSQDLQGLGSPLHF

size: -
V: TRBV5-4
D: TRBD1
J: TRBJ2-3
length: 13
DNA: TGTGCCAGCAGCTTAGGGGACAGGGATACGCAGTATTTT
CDR3: CASSLGDRDTQYF

size: -
V: TRBV19
D: TRBD2
J: TRBJ2-7
length: 15
DNA: TGTGCCAGTAGTACGCTAGCGGAGGGCAGATACGAGCAGTACTTC
CDR3: CASSTLAEGRYEQYF

size: -
V: TRBV5-1
D: -
J: TRBJ2-4
length: 15
DNA: TGCGCCAGCAGCGCCGCGGCAGGGGGAGGATACATTCAGTACTTC
CDR3: CASSAAAGGGYIQYF

size: -
V: TRBV19
D: -
J: TRBJ2-7
length: 12
DNA: TGTGCCAGTAGTATTGGGGGGGACAAGCAGTACTTC
CDR3: CASSIGGDKQYF

size: -
V: TRBV29-1
D: -
J: TRBJ2-3
length: 13
DNA: TGCAGCGTTGTTGGGAGAACCACAGATACGCAGTATTTT
CDR3: CSVVGRTTDTQYF

size: -
V: TRBV2
D: -
J: TRBJ2-7
length: 13
DNA: TGTGCCAGCCAACAGGGGGGGACCTACGAGCAGTACTTC
CDR3: CASQQGGTYEQYF

size: -
V: TRBV5-4
D: -
J: TRBJ2-5
length: 15
DNA: TGTGCCAGCAGCTTTTCCGTAGCAGCTAGAGAGACCCAGTACTTC
CDR3: CASSFSVAARETQYF

size: once
V: TRBV29-1
D: -
J: TRBJ2-7
length: 13
DNA: TGCAGCGTCGAACCCCCGGGTGGCTACGAGCAGTACTTC
CDR3: CSVEPPGGYEQYF

size: -
V: TRBV5-4
D: -
J: TRBJ2-2
length: 15
DNA: TGTGCCAGCAGCTCAGGGGTCAGGAACACCGGGGAGCTGTTTTTT
CDR3: CASSSGVRNTGELFF

size: -
V: TRBV5-1
D: -
J: TRBJ2-1
length: 14
DNA: TGCGCCAGCAGCCTGGAGGGAGCTCACAATGAGCAGTTCTTC
CDR3: CASSLEGAHNEQFF

size: -
V: TRBV19
D: TRBD2
J: TRBJ2-3
length: 18
DNA: TGTGCCAGTACCGGACTAGCGGGGACCCAACGGGGCACAGATACGCAGTATTTT
CDR3: CASTGLAGTQRGTDTQYF

size: few
V: TRBV5-1
D: TRBD2
J: TRBJ2-3
length: 15
DNA: TGCGCCAGCAGCCCTAGCGGGGGGAGCACAGATACGCAGTATTTT
CDR3: CASSPSGGSTDTQYF

size: -
V: TRBV5-1
D: -
J: TRBJ1-4
length: 14
DNA: TGCGCCAGCAGCTTGCCAGGGTTGGGGGAAAAACTGTTTTTT
CDR3: CASSLPGLGEKLFF

size: -
V: TRBV2
D: -
J: TRBJ2-3
length: 15
DNA: TGTGCCAGCAAGCACGGCAGGGCGAGCACAGATACGCAGTATTTT
CDR3: CASKHGRASTDTQYF

size: -
V: TRBV7-9
D: -
J: TRBJ1-2
length: 15
DNA: TGTGCCAGCAGCTTAGCTTCCAGGGCGGACTATGGCTACACCTTC
CDR3: CASSLASRADYGYTF

size: -
V: TRBV28
D: -
J: TRBJ1-1
length: 13
DNA: TGTGCCAGCACCCGGAGGGGCTACACTGAAGCTTTCTTT
CDR3: CASTRRGYTEAFF

size: -
V: TRBV27
D: -
J: TRBJ1-4
length: 15
DNA: TGTGCCAGTGCCAGATTCGGACAGATTATTGAAAAACTGTTTTTT
CDR3: CASARFGQIIEKLFF

size: -
V: TRBV9
D: -
J: TRBJ2-1
length: 15
DNA: TGTGCCAGCAGCGTAGAAGGAACAGGCTACAATGAGCAGTTCTTC
CDR3: CASSVEGTGYNEQFF

size: -
V: TRBV7-6
D: TRBD1
J: TRBJ2-7
length: 16
DNA: TGTGCCAGCAGCTCCTACAGCGGGACAGGGGGCTACGAGCAGTACTTC
CDR3: CASSSYSGTGGYEQYF

size: once
V: TRBV5-1
D: TRBD1
J: TRBJ2-7
length: 16
DNA: TGCGCCAGCAGCTCGCTTCATGGGACAGGCCCTTACGAGCAGTACTTC
CDR3: CASSSLHGTGPYEQYF

size: -
V: TRBV7-9
D: TRBD2
J: TRBJ2-7
length: 16
DNA: TGTGCCAGCAGCTTGGCCGTAGCGGGAGCGCGGGACGAGCAGTACTTC
CDR3: CASSLAVAGARDEQYF